This entry lists 24 T cell receptor beta chains sequenced from one sample in a study of T cell changes during pregnancy in multiple sclerosis. The repertoire was sequenced with immunoSEQ multiplex PCR; TCRdb's copy has only in-frame clones and lacks some. The table lists about 80,000 clones, about 91% of them singletons, with more than 1.4% in the top ten. This sample comprised peripheral blood, obtained before pregnancy. These receptors came from a female donor with multiple sclerosis, enrolled in a pregnancy study.

This clone was seen a few times. The chain links TRBV11-2 to TRBJ1-1; tentative D call: TRBD1 (5 bases). The CDR3 has 14 amino acids. The germline V gene encodes CDR1 SGHAT and CDR2 FQNNGV. The V gene lost 4 bases and the J gene lost 5 bases, with 14 bases spanning the gap. The CDR3 nucleotides are TGTGCCAGCAGCTCCTCCCGGGGGGGAACTGAAGCTTTCTTT. Its protein product is CASSSSRGGTEAFF.

The chain employs TRBV14 and TRBJ2-5; D is undetermined. The CDR3 covers 15 residues. Trimming removed 1 base at V and 5 bases at J, with 14 bases between. Germline lookup yields CDR1 SGHDN and CDR2 FVKESK. The CDR3 DNA reads as TGTGCCAGCAGCCAAGTTAATATGAGGTTGGAGACCCAGTACTTC. As protein: CASSQVNMRLETQYF.

This rearrangement joins TRBV2 to TRBJ1-5; weak D call: TRBD1 (6 bases). The CDR3 length is 13 residues. V lost 2 bases and J lost 7, with 9 bases in between. Germline values: CDR1 SNHLY, CDR2 FYNNEI. The CDR3 reads CASSERQEQPQHF. DNA of the CDR3: TGTGCCAGCAGTGAACGACAGGAACAGCCCCAGCATTTT.

The rearrangement joins TRBV6-5 to TRBJ1-5, with TRBD1 matching 7 bases. Germline CDR1 is MNHEY and CDR2 is SVGAGI. The CDR3 totals 15 residues. V trimming: 6 bases; J trimming: 0 bases; junction bases outside the gene matches: 5. The CDR3 DNA sequence: TGTGCCAGCAGGGAACAGGGGCGTAGCAATCAGCCCCAGCATTTT. Its translation: CASREQGRSNQPQHF.

The V and J genes are TRBV6-7 and TRBJ1-1; 11 bases agree with TRBD1. Being an ORF, TRBV6-7 has a function that is uncertain. J was trimmed by 4 bases and V by 5 bases; bases with no gene match: 9. CDR3 length: 16 residues. The DNA of the CDR3 is TGTGCCAGCAGTACGGGACAGGGGGAGTGTATCACTGAAGCTTTCTTT. Translation gives CASSTGQGECITEAFF.

J is TRBJ2-1 and V is TRBV5-6, with 7 bases matching TRBD1. The germline V gene encodes CDR1 SGHDT and CDR2 YYEEEE. The CDR3 has 18 amino acids. Trimming took 4 bases from V and 13 from J; bases not matched to a gene: 26. CDR3 DNA sequence: TGTGCCAGCAGCCGACTGGGCCCGGGACAGAAGGCCTATGGGGGCCAGTTCTTC. Its translation: CASSRLGPGQKAYGGQFF.

This sequence joins TRBV7-8 and TRBJ1-5; 7 bases are shared with TRBD1. V dropped 4 bases and J dropped 5; count of bases not matched to a gene: 8. Germline V gene lookup returns CDR1 SGHVS and CDR2 FQNEAQ. This CDR3 contains 15 residues. The CDR3 sequence is CASSSRTGSDQPQHF. DNA for the CDR3: TGTGCCAGCAGCTCTCGGACAGGCTCGGATCAGCCCCAGCATTTT.

The rearrangement joins TRBV7-9 to TRBJ2-3; D uncertain. With 5 bases removed from V and 2 bases from J, the gap between germline ends came to 8 bases. CDR1 is SEHNR and CDR2 is FQNEAQ in the germline V gene (reference sequence). The CDR3 is made up of 13 amino acids. Here the CDR3 reads CASSPRITDTQYF. In DNA form, the CDR3 reads TGTGCCAGCAGCCCGCGAATCACAGATACGCAGTATTTT.

This clone has just one count. The gene calls are TRBV30 and TRBJ1-1; D call uncertain. This CDR3 region has 16 residues. Germline V gene sequence: CDR1 GTSNPN, CDR2 SVGIG (reference sequence). Trimming removed 2 bases at V and 3 bases at J, with 19 bases between. The CDR3 DNA is TGTGCCTGGAGTTCGGGGAGGGTACGTCCGTACACTGAAGCTTTCTTT. Its translation: CAWSSGRVRPYTEAFF.

This clone was counted once. The rearrangement joins TRBV5-1 to TRBJ2-5, with D tentatively TRBD2 (7 bases). This CDR3 contains 16 residues. Germline loops: CDR1 SGHRS, CDR2 YFSETQ. With 0 bases removed from V and 4 bases from J, the gap between germline ends came to 16 bases. This CDR3 is CASSLAVGGAGETQYF. CDR3 in DNA: TGCGCCAGCAGCTTGGCCGTGGGGGGGGCAGGAGAGACCCAGTACTTC.

This chain links TRBV13 with TRBJ2-1; 12 bases match TRBD2. The CDR3 length is 17 residues. Trimming cost V 5 bases and J 4 bases; bases outside gene matches: 9. Germline CDR1 is PRHDT and CDR2 is FYEKMQ (reference sequence). DNA of the CDR3: TGTGCCAGCAGCCCTAGCGGGGGGGACCCGTGGTACAATGAGCAGTTCTTC. Translating gives CASSPSGGDPWYNEQFF.

The CDR3: CASSPQQGVSYEQYF. The CDR3 DNA follows: TGCGCCAGCAGCCCTCAACAGGGGGTCTCCTACGAGCAGTACTTC. The V and J genes are TRBV4-1 and TRBJ2-7, with 8 bases that match TRBD1. V shed 4 bases and J 0 bases; nucleotides not matched to a gene: 5. The CDR3 length is 15 residues. CDR1 is MGHRA and CDR2 is YSYEKL in the germline V gene.

The chain carries TRBV19 and TRBJ1-6; D is possibly TRBD1 (6 bases). The CDR3 loop spans 17 amino acids. V dropped 3 bases and J dropped 0 bases, with 12 bases sitting between them. Germline lookup yields CDR1 LNHDA and CDR2 SQIVND (reference sequence). CDR3 loop: CASSIRTESSYNSPLHF. CDR3 coding DNA: TGTGCCAGTAGTATCCGGACAGAAAGCTCCTATAATTCACCCCTCCACTTT.

This chain connects TRBV28 to TRBJ1-2; 7 bases match TRBD1. Germline V gene sequence: CDR1 MDHEN, CDR2 SYDVKM. J gave up 5 bases and V 2 bases, and 14 bases lay outside the gene matches. The CDR3 extends over 17 amino acids. CDR3 in amino acids: CASSLILEGRGVYGYTF. The DNA of the CDR3 is TGTGCCAGCAGTTTAATTTTGGAGGGCAGGGGGGTATATGGCTACACCTTC.

The chain couples TRBV10-3 to TRBJ1-4, with TRBD1 matching over 8 bases. The V gene end was trimmed by 2 bases and the J gene end by 4 bases; junction bases not matched to a gene: 3. Germline V lookup: CDR1 ENHRY, CDR2 SYGVKD. The CDR3 contains 15 residues. CDR3 DNA: TGTGCCATCAGTGAGCCTGACAGGGGTAATGAAAAACTGTTTTTT. Translating gives CAISEPDRGNEKLFF.

The chain recombines TRBV2 with TRBJ2-1; 9 bases match TRBD1. V lost 0 bases, J lost 4 bases, and 1 base stayed unmatched. This CDR3 has 15 residues. Germline CDR1 and CDR2: SNHLY and FYNNEI. The CDR3 nucleotides read TGTGCCAGCAGTGAAGCTGGGACAGGGTACAATGAGCAGTTCTTC. This gives the protein CASSEAGTGYNEQFF.

V and J are TRBV5-4 and TRBJ2-1; no reliable D call. V was shortened by 5 bases and J by 5 bases, with 11 bases between the two germline ends. There are 13 residues in the CDR3. Germline values: CDR1 SGHNT, CDR2 YYREEE (reference sequence). The CDR3 here is CASRGSGHNEQFF. Written as DNA, the CDR3 is TGTGCCAGCAGGGGCAGTGGGCACAATGAGCAGTTCTTC.

V gene TRBV11-2 combines with J gene TRBJ2-3; 16 bases fit TRBD2. Germline assignment: CDR1 SGHAT and CDR2 FQNNGV. The junction had 11 bases not matched to a gene; V was cut back by 8 bases and J by 6 bases. The CDR3 has 17 residues. The CDR3 DNA sequence: TGTGCCAGCGGTGGGACTAGCGGGGGGGCCGGGCACGATACGCAGTATTTT. Translated, it gives CASGGTSGGAGHDTQYF. Drawing the rest from reference TRBV11-2 and TRBJ2-3, the complete variable domain is EAGVAQSPRYKIIEKRQSVAFWCNPISGHATLYWYQQILGQGPKLLIQFQNNGVVDDSQLPKDRFSAERLKGVDSTLKIQPAKLEDSAVYLCASGGTSGGAGHDTQYFGPGTRLTVL.

In DNA, the CDR3 is TGTGCCAGCAGTTACGAGTTGAACACTGAAGCTTTCTTT. Protein product: CASSYELNTEAFF. The chain recombines TRBV6-5 with TRBJ1-1; D gene uncertain. Germline lookup yields CDR1 MNHEY and CDR2 SVGAGI. The CDR3 is 13 amino acids. The ends were cut back, 2 bases at V and 0 bases at J, with 4 bases in the middle.

The chain combines TRBV29-1 with TRBJ2-7, with 8 bases identical to TRBD1. Germline CDR1 reads SQVTM; CDR2 reads ANQGSEA. This CDR3 is 11 amino acids long. V gave up 8 bases and J gave up 5 bases; unmatched junction bases: 5. The CDR3 DNA follows: TGCAGCTCTATGACAGGGGACGAGCAGTACTTC. This codes for CSSMTGDEQYF.

The J gene is TRBJ2-7, the V gene TRBV27; the D gene is possibly TRBD1 (6 bases). The CDR3 is 15 amino acids. Trimming shortened V by 0 bases and J by 3 bases, and 12 bases separated the two germline ends. Germline loops: CDR1 MNHEY, CDR2 SMNVEV (reference sequence). The CDR3 DNA is TGTGCCAGCAGTTTATCTTGGACAGCTAGCTACGAGCAGTACTTC. Translation gives CASSLSWTASYEQYF.

CDR3: CASSLTGGDERQYF. DNA of the CDR3: TGTGCCAGCAGCTTAACCGGGGGGGATGAGCGGCAGTACTTC. The chain carries TRBV7-8 and TRBJ2-7; 8 positions agree with TRBD2. The CDR3 consists of 14 residues. Germline assignment: CDR1 SGHVS and CDR2 FQNEAQ. Trimming removed 2 bases from V and 9 bases from J; junction bases left unmatched: 9. The complete variable domain, with remaining parts taken from reference TRBV7-8 and TRBJ2-7, reads GAGVSQSPRYKVAKRGQDVALRCDPISGHVSLFWYQQALGQGPEFLTYFQNEAQLDKSGLPSDRFFAERPEGSVSTLKIQRTQQEDSAVYLCASSLTGGDERQYFGPGTRLTVT.

The rearrangement uses TRBV15 and TRBJ1-1; tentatively, D is TRBD1 (6 bases). Trimming took 1 base from V and 3 from J, leaving 21 bases between them. CDR1 and CDR2 from the germline V gene are LNHNV and YYDKDF (reference sequence). The CDR3 covers 18 residues. Written as DNA, the CDR3 is TGTGCCACCAGCAGAGGGAGCGGGAGGGGGTCTGGCGACACTGAAGCTTTCTTT. Translated: CATSRGSGRGSGDTEAFF.

This rearrangement joins TRBV10-3 to TRBJ1-5; tentative D call: TRBD1 (5 bases). V lost 6 bases to trimming and J lost 3 bases, with 9 bases between them. CDR3 size: 13 residues. Germline loops: CDR1 ENHRY, CDR2 SYGVKD. In nucleotides, the CDR3 is TGTGCCATCAGCCAGGGCGACAATCAGCCCCAGCATTTT. It encodes CAISQGDNQPQHF.